A selection of T cell receptor beta chains follows, all from one sample in a study of CD8 T cells in Susac syndrome. TCRdb analysed the immunoSEQ multiplex PCR reads with MiXCR anew, one entry per CDR3 protein. This sample has under 250,000 distinct CDR3 sequences, with over 90% found just once. Specimen: CD4+ T cells from PBMCs. The receptors were sampled from a human donor with Susac syndrome. Each CDR3 is given with its conserved first and last residue. The D gene is left open where the match is weak. Size values are once, few and many counts, or a class for expanded clones, and some rows have none.

TRBJ2-1 | TRBD1 | - | TRBV5-4 | CASSLQGADGQFF | TGTGCCAGCAGCTTACAGGGGGCGGATGGACAGTTCTTC
TRBJ1-1 | TRBD1 | - | TRBV2 | CATLRDRGIGNTEAFF | TGTGCCACCCTTAGGGACAGGGGAATAGGGAACACTGAAGCTTTCTTT
TRBJ1-6 | - | - | TRBV12-3/TRBV12-4 | CASSTSQGIHSPLHF | TGTGCCAGCAGTACCAGTCAGGGTATTCATTCACCCCTCCACTTT
TRBJ2-3 | - | - | TRBV20-1 | CSASLSTDTQYF | TGCAGTGCCAGCCTGAGCACAGATACGCAGTATTTT
TRBJ1-6 | - | - | TRBV3-1 | CASSQDRAPYNSPLHF | TGTGCCAGCAGCCAAGACAGGGCCCCCTATAATTCACCCCTCCACTTT
TRBJ2-7 | - | - | TRBV14 | CASSQGGLQQYF | TGTGCCAGCAGCCAAGGTGGTCTTCAGCAGTACTTC
TRBJ2-3 | - | - | TRBV5-1 | CATSPGPGSWDTQYF | TGCGCCACCAGCCCCGGTCCGGGATCGTGGGACACGCAGTATTTT
TRBJ1-2 | TRBD1 | - | TRBV27 | CASSPDRGIGYTF | TGTGCCAGCAGTCCGGACAGGGGGATCGGCTACACCTTC
TRBJ1-2 | TRBD1 | - | TRBV3-1 | CASSLRTGGDGYTF | TGTGCCAGCAGCCTACGGACAGGGGGCGATGGCTACACCTTC
TRBJ1-2 | - | - | TRBV20-1 | CSARDPRNYGYTF | TGCAGTGCTAGAGATCCAAGAAACTATGGCTACACCTTC
TRBJ1-1 | TRBD1 | - | TRBV5-1 | CASSGRDRINTEAFF | TGCGCCAGCAGCGGCCGGGACAGAATCAACACTGAAGCTTTCTTT
TRBJ1-2 | - | - | TRBV30 | CAWTPAGQLYGYTF | TGTGCCTGGACCCCCGCGGGACAACTATATGGCTACACCTTC
TRBJ2-1 | - | few | TRBV24-1 | CATSGAGRGRKGDNEQFF | TGTGCCACCAGTGGAGCGGGCAGGGGCCGCAAGGGAGACAATGAGCAGTTCTTC
TRBJ1-1 | TRBD1 | - | TRBV14 | CASSPRGLWNTEAFF | TGTGCCAGCAGCCCCAGGGGGCTATGGAACACTGAAGCTTTCTTT
TRBJ2-5 | - | - | TRBV28 | CASSPTWGFHQETQYF | TGTGCCAGCAGCCCGACGTGGGGGTTTCACCAAGAGACCCAGTACTTC
TRBJ1-1 | - | - | TRBV7-3 | CASSTTGNTEAFF | TGTGCCAGCAGCACCACAGGGAACACTGAAGCTTTCTTT
TRBJ1-1 | - | - | TRBV29-1 | CSISLGGQPEAFF | TGCAGCATCTCACTCGGTGGACAGCCTGAAGCTTTCTTT
TRBJ1-1 | - | - | TRBV20-1 | CSANPQRASTEAFF | TGCAGTGCCAACCCACAGAGGGCGAGCACTGAAGCTTTCTTT
TRBJ1-2 | - | - | TRBV7-3 | CASSPGFGGYTF | TGTGCCAGCAGCCCAGGGTTCGGTGGCTACACCTTC
TRBJ1-2 | - | - | TRBV3-1 | CASSHTRRGIRDGYTF | TGTGCCAGCAGCCATACCCGAAGGGGGATCCGGGATGGCTACACCTTC
TRBJ1-1 | TRBD1 | - | TRBV9 | CASSTLNPGGGPEAFF | TGTGCCAGCAGCACGTTAAACCCAGGGGGAGGGCCTGAAGCTTTCTTT
TRBJ2-1 | TRBD2 | - | TRBV24-1 | CATSETGTSGKLSSYNEQFF | TGTGCCACCAGTGAGACCGGGACTAGCGGGAAGTTGAGCTCCTACAATGAGCAGTTCTTC
TRBJ2-5 | - | - | TRBV20-1 | CATRDGVSVETQYF | TGCGCAACACGGGATGGGGTATCCGTGGAGACCCAGTACTTC
TRBJ1-1 | - | - | TRBV20-1 | CSARGGYSTEAFF | TGCAGTGCCCGCGGGGGTTATAGCACTGAAGCTTTCTTT
TRBJ2-3 | - | - | TRBV20-1 | CSALTGGVPDTQYF | TGCAGTGCCCTGACAGGAGGCGTCCCAGATACGCAGTATTTT
TRBJ2-7 | TRBD1 | - | TRBV12-3/TRBV12-4 | CASSPGTVSYEQYF | TGTGCCAGCAGCCCCGGGACAGTCTCCTACGAGCAGTACTTC
TRBJ1-2 | - | once | TRBV29-1 | CSVEEINTGARMDYTF | TGCAGCGTTGAAGAGATAAATACGGGGGCGCGGATGGACTACACCTTC
TRBJ1-2 | - | - | TRBV28 | CASNVQGRNYGYTF | TGTGCCAGCAACGTACAGGGCCGAAACTATGGCTACACCTTC
TRBJ2-7 | - | - | TRBV11-1 | CASSLGGIYEQYF | TGTGCCAGCAGCTTAGGAGGGATCTACGAGCAGTACTTC
TRBJ1-5 | - | once | TRBV6-2/TRBV6-3 | CASSYETGDQPQHF | TGTGCCAGCAGTTACGAGACAGGAGATCAGCCCCAGCATTTT
TRBJ1-3 | - | - | TRBV3-1 | CASSQRPSRSGNTIYF | TGTGCCAGCAGCCAAAGACCCTCCCGCTCTGGAAACACCATATATTTT
TRBJ1-4 | - | - | TRBV9 | CASSESSRNEKLFF | TGTGCCAGCAGCGAGTCGAGCAGAAATGAAAAACTGTTTTTT
TRBJ1-1 | TRBD1 | - | TRBV20-1 | CSATRDSSEAFF | TGCAGTGCTACCCGGGACAGCTCGGAAGCTTTCTTT
TRBJ1-1 | - | - | TRBV2 | CASSTEVDTEAFF | TGTGCCAGCAGCACAGAGGTGGACACTGAAGCTTTCTTT
TRBJ2-7 | - | - | TRBV20-1 | CSSPTRGVFEQYF | TGCAGTTCCCCGACCAGGGGGGTCTTCGAGCAGTACTTC
TRBJ2-2 | TRBD2 | - | TRBV6-1 | CASGLRGAGTGELFF | TGTGCCAGCGGGCTTAGGGGAGCGGGAACCGGGGAGCTGTTTTTT
TRBJ1-1 | - | - | TRBV29-1 | CSVEGIVVMNTEAFF | TGCAGCGTTGAAGGTATCGTTGTAATGAACACTGAAGCTTTCTTT
TRBJ2-5 | - | - | TRBV5-5 | CASSLVADAVGTQYF | TGTGCCAGCAGCTTGGTTGCGGACGCGGTAGGGACCCAGTACTTC
TRBJ2-2 | TRBD1 | - | TRBV4-3 | CASSLDRGNGELFF | TGCGCCAGCAGCCTGGACAGGGGAAACGGGGAGCTGTTTTTT
TRBJ1-3 | - | - | TRBV12-3/TRBV12-4 | CASSLGQGSNTIYF | TGTGCCAGCAGTTTAGGGCAGGGGTCAAACACCATATATTTT
TRBJ2-3 | TRBD2 | - | TRBV20-1 | CSASVLAGGRGDTQYF | TGCAGTGCTAGCGTACTAGCGGGGGGGCGGGGAGATACGCAGTATTTT
TRBJ1-6 | - | - | TRBV18 | CASSPTIENSPLHF | TGTGCCAGCTCACCAACGATTGAGAATTCACCCCTCCACTTT
TRBJ2-3 | - | - | TRBV6-5 | CASSYLDTQYF | TGTGCCAGCAGTTACTTGGATACGCAGTATTTT
TRBJ2-5 | TRBD2 | - | TRBV20-1 | CSARAAGGPRETQYF | TGCAGTGCTAGGGCAGCGGGGGGGCCGCGAGAGACCCAGTACTTC
TRBJ2-1 | TRBD2 | - | TRBV20-1 | CSAQTGSGGAEQFF | TGCAGTGCTCAAACCGGGTCCGGGGGGGCGGAGCAGTTCTTC
TRBJ1-1 | - | - | TRBV11-1 | CASSLDGRANTEAFF | TGTGCCAGCAGCTTAGATGGCAGGGCGAACACTGAAGCTTTCTTT
TRBJ1-6 | - | - | TRBV6-6 | CASSPSGEGNSPLHF | TGTGCCAGCAGTCCCTCGGGGGAGGGGAATTCACCCCTCCACTTT
TRBJ2-5 | TRBD2 | - | TRBV20-1 | CSAEGLAGQETQYF | TGCAGTGCTGAAGGACTAGCGGGCCAAGAGACCCAGTACTTC
TRBJ2-1 | - | - | TRBV24-1 | CATSVQSGGVRNEQFF | TGTGCCACCAGTGTTCAGTCCGGAGGTGTACGGAATGAGCAGTTCTTC
TRBJ2-3 | TRBD2 | - | TRBV7-2 | CASSLARPSGGPAQYF | TGTGCCAGCAGCTTAGCGAGGCCTAGCGGGGGCCCCGCGCAGTATTTT
TRBJ1-1 | - | - | TRBV11-2 | CASSSPWGGEAFF | TGTGCCAGCAGCTCCCCTTGGGGGGGTGAAGCTTTCTTT
TRBJ1-3 | TRBD1 | - | TRBV3-1 | CASSQPGQGADTIYF | TGTGCCAGCAGCCAACCCGGACAGGGGGCGGACACCATATATTTT
TRBJ1-2 | - | - | TRBV12-3/TRBV12-4 | CASSWTEANYGYTF | TGTGCCAGCAGTTGGACAGAAGCTAACTATGGCTACACCTTC
TRBJ1-2 | TRBD1 | - | TRBV19 | CASSRGQDRPDYGYTF | TGTGCCAGTAGTCGTGGACAGGACCGTCCGGACTATGGCTACACCTTC
TRBJ1-1 | - | - | TRBV25-1 | CASSGVGRAEAFF | TGTGCCAGCAGTGGGGTCGGCCGGGCTGAAGCTTTCTTT
TRBJ2-5 | - | - | TRBV7-9 | CASSKRAPRETQYF | TGTGCCAGCAGCAAAAGGGCCCCCCGAGAGACCCAGTACTTC
TRBJ1-5 | - | - | TRBV7-2 | CASSSGADSYSNQPQHF | TGTGCCAGCAGCTCCGGGGCGGACTCGTATAGCAATCAGCCCCAGCATTTT
TRBJ2-1 | TRBD2 | once | TRBV20-1 | CSARGRSGGYNEQFF | TGCAGTGCTAGAGGCCGCAGCGGGGGCTACAATGAGCAGTTCTTC
TRBJ2-7 | - | - | TRBV20-1 | CSAFTGTHEQYF | TGCAGTGCTTTTACAGGGACGCACGAGCAGTACTTC
TRBJ1-6 | - | - | TRBV2 | CASRPGIEAPLHF | TGTGCCAGTCGACCAGGGATTGAGGCACCCCTCCACTTT